The present TCR beta chain was sequenced within a study of T cell repertoires in cytomegalovirus infection. Trimming pared 0 bases from V and 5 bases from J, leaving 11 bases between. Germline V lookup: CDR1 SQVTM, CDR2 ANQGSEA. The CDR3 totals 13 residues. TCRdb passed the reads through MiXCR, listing each CDR3 protein once. The data show about 180,000 distinct CDR3 sequences, 15% to 20% seen once. A few counts support this clonotype. This clonotype originated in a human donor in good health (CMV status not recorded). Some clones in this sample may be carry-over from other donors' samples. The chain joins TRBV29-1 to TRBJ2-7; weak D call: TRBD1 (6 bases). Sequenced sample: CD8+ T cells from PBMCs. The CDR3, as DNA: TGCAGCGTTGAAGATTGGGGGCTCCACGAGCAGTACTTC. It codes for CSVEDWGLHEQYF.